The rows below give T cell receptor beta chains drawn from one sample of a study of blood T cells in healthy people across ages. From the 5' RACE reads, TCRdb called clonotypes with MiXCR, one entry per CDR3 protein. Among over 1,200,000 distinct CDR3 sequences, roughly 64% were seen once, and the ten largest hold 5% to 7%. Material for sequencing was blood. These TCRs come from a man younger than 35 in good health. CDR3s include the opening cysteine and the closing phenylalanine or tryptophan.

V gene	J gene	CDR3 protein
TRBV7-8	TRBJ2-3	CASSPGRFGPSSTDTQYF
TRBV29-1	TRBJ2-7	CSVALAGGGEQYF
TRBV9	TRBJ2-5	CASSVVVGNQGTQYF
TRBV7-2	TRBJ2-1	CASSPPGRPVMNEQFF
TRBV5-1	TRBJ2-1	CASSPAGGAGVYNEQFF
TRBV20-1	TRBJ2-7	CSASPDRVSEQYF
TRBV29-1	TRBJ1-2	CSVRTASYGYTF
TRBV27	TRBJ2-2	CASSSFLGTGELFF
TRBV4-1	TRBJ1-2	CASSQTSVGSTPYGYTF
TRBV7-2	TRBJ2-7	CASSLAIKAWSGTSTPEQYF
TRBV29-1	TRBJ1-1	CSVIANTEAFF
TRBV4-2	TRBJ1-2	CASSQESGTPVDNYGYTF
TRBV6-2/TRBV6-3	TRBJ2-1	CASRFRRLSSYNEQFF
TRBV20-1	TRBJ1-4	CSARDLTGNFEKLFF
TRBV12-3/TRBV12-4	TRBJ2-2	CASSLLGSAGELFF
TRBV3-1	TRBJ2-3	CASSQKKTGTQYF
TRBV28	TRBJ2-7	CASSSSGCKQYF
TRBV24-1	TRBJ2-1	CATSDREVGEQFF
TRBV5-6	NA	CASSALPPRETQYF
TRBV6-1	TRBJ2-2	CASDLRRFGGPNTGELFF
TRBV12-3/TRBV12-4	TRBJ2-3	CASSFPLRVNTQYF
TRBV4-2	NA	CASSQDEASTDEQYF
TRBV6-5	TRBJ1-2	CASSPSRGLNYGYTF
TRBV9	TRBJ2-1	CASSPKSGTSGSIMRNNEQFF
TRBV3-1	NA	CASSPDRGREETQYF
TRBV12-3/TRBV12-4	TRBJ2-7	CASRRDRVEDEQYF
TRBV9	TRBJ1-1	CASSPVGRSMNTEAFF
TRBV29-1	NA	CSVGGGRTYEQYF
TRBV4-2	TRBJ2-7	CASSIPGGSYEQYF
TRBV10-2	TRBJ2-3	CASSDQGPGDTQYF
TRBV4-2	TRBJ2-3	CASRSGADTQYF
TRBV7-9	TRBJ2-1	CASSHGQVHPNEQFF
TRBV11-2	TRBJ2-4	CASSLVAGGSRYF